This T cell receptor (beta chain) was captured by sequencing in a study of Graves' ophthalmopathy and Graves' hyperthyroidism. This clonotype was recorded many times. Its antigen is unidentified. Included hyperthyroidism patients were aged 18 to 65 and newly diagnosed (under 2 months' duration). Excluded: other autoimmune disease, uncontrolled infection, pregnancy or lactation. Notes on the study in general: Predictions made by the model for ophthalmopathy progression reached 70% to 71% sensitivity and around 73% specificity.

The sequenced template was RNA, covering the TCR beta CDR3 region. An initial RT-PCR round employing HTBI primers preceded a second-round multiplex PCR. Each CDR3 protein gets one entry after TCRdb re-called the multiplex PCR reads with MiXCR. The data hold 500,000 to 700,000 distinct CDR3 sequences, with approximately 37% observed a single time. This receptor was obtained from an adult man with Graves' hyperthyroidism. Sequencing was carried out using peripheral blood or thyroid tissue (not recorded which).

Here the CDR3 DNA reads TGTGCCAGCAGCCCTATCACTAGCGGGAACACCGGGGAGCTGTTTTTT. It is translated as CASSPITSGNTGELFF. The chain recombines TRBV7-3 with TRBJ2-2, with TRBD2 matching over 8 bases. The CDR3 is made up of 16 amino acids. Losses at the gene ends were 5 bases for V and 1 base for J; bases not matched to a gene: 6. In germline, CDR1 is SGHTA, CDR2 FQGTGA. Full variable domain (rest looked up from reference TRBV7-3 and TRBJ2-2): GAGVSQTPSNKVTEKGKYVELRCDPISGHTALYWYRQSLGQGPEFLIYFQGTGAADDSGLPNDRFFAVRPEGSVSTLKIQRTERGDSAVYLCASSPITSGNTGELFFGEGSRLTVL.